The 29 T cell receptor beta chains below come from one sample, sequenced in a study of blood T cell repertoires in COVID-19. Assay used: immunoSEQ multiplex PCR; TCRdb lists only in-frame clones, some missing. The sample holds some 130,000 clones, over 75% seen once. Specimen: peripheral blood. Receptor source: a human donor in a cohort sampled during active COVID-19.

The rearrangement uses TRBV19 and TRBJ2-3; D gene uncertain. CDR3 size: 13 residues. Germline CDR1 and CDR2: LNHDA and SQIVND (reference sequence). V was trimmed by 5 bases and J by 2 bases, leaving 8 bases between them. The CDR3 sequence is CASSFQDTDTQYF. CDR3 sequence (DNA): TGTGCCAGTAGTTTCCAGGACACAGATACGCAGTATTTT. The complete variable domain, with remaining parts taken from reference TRBV19 and TRBJ2-3, reads DGGITQSPKYLFRKEGQNVTLSCEQNLNHDAMYWYRQDPGQGLRLIYYSQIVNDFQKGDIAEGYSVSREKKESFPLTVTSAQKNPTAFYLCASSFQDTDTQYFGPGTRLTVL.

This clone was seen more than once but under ten times. The CDR3 sequence: CASRPGQGNYEQYF. The CDR3 nucleotides read TGTGCCAGCAGACCGGGACAGGGGAACTACGAGCAGTACTTC. This chain uses TRBV6-5 with TRBJ2-7; 10 bases are shared with TRBD1. Germline loops: CDR1 MNHEY, CDR2 SVGAGI. With V trimmed by 6 bases and J by 3 bases, 5 bases remained unmatched. The CDR3 has 14 amino acids.

The rearrangement joins TRBV4-3 to TRBJ2-2; 12 bases are shared with TRBD2. V lost 0 bases and J lost 7; bases outside the gene matches: 6. From germline, CDR1 is LGHNA and CDR2 YSLEER. The CDR3 runs to 17 residues. The CDR3 DNA sequence: TGCGCCAGCAGCCAAGAGCTAGCGGGAGGGCCAATCGGGGAGCTGTTTTTT. Protein product: CASSQELAGGPIGELFF.

The rearrangement links TRBV2 to TRBJ2-4; a possible D gene is TRBD1 (5 bases). Deletions cut 4 bases from V and 8 bases from J, with 12 bases between. The CDR3 is made up of 13 amino acids. Germline-derived CDR1 and CDR2 are SNHLY and FYNNEI. CDR3 amino acids: CASSVRGSDIQYF. CDR3 nucleotides: TGTGCCAGCAGTGTAAGGGGCTCGGACATTCAGTACTTC.

The chain recombines TRBV19 with TRBJ1-5, with TRBD1 matching 7 bases. After removal of 3 bases from V and 2 bases from J, the junction contained 10 bases not matched to a gene. The CDR3 contains 17 residues. The germline gives CDR1 LNHDA, CDR2 SQIVND (reference sequence). The CDR3 spells CASSINRQGLGNQPQHF. CDR3 bases: TGTGCCAGTAGTATTAACCGACAGGGTTTGGGCAATCAGCCCCAGCATTTT.

The V and J genes are TRBV7-9 and TRBJ1-1; D is uncertain. Germline CDR1 is SEHNR and CDR2 is FQNEAQ (reference sequence). The CDR3 runs to 13 residues. Trimming took 1 base from V and 4 from J, leaving 7 bases between them. The CDR3 sequence: CASSLEGSTEAFF. The CDR3 DNA is TGTGCCAGCAGCTTAGAAGGGAGCACTGAAGCTTTCTTT.

The chain combines TRBV6-2 or TRBV6-3 with TRBJ2-7; D is perhaps TRBD1 (5 bases). The CDR3 contains 11 residues. Trimming removed 5 bases at V and 3 bases at J, with 5 bases between. CDR1 is MNHEY and CDR2 is SVGEGT in the germline V gene. The CDR3 region is CASSDSYEQYF. Written as DNA, the CDR3 is TGTGCCAGCAGTGACAGCTACGAGCAGTACTTC.

This clone occurred once. The sample contains more than one DNA sequence encoding this CDR3. The chain uses TRBV6-2 or TRBV6-3 and TRBJ2-3; 9 bases match TRBD2. J was trimmed by 0 bases and V by 5 bases; bases with no gene match: 3. The length of the CDR3 is 15 residues. Germline values: CDR1 MNHEY, CDR2 SVGEGT. CDR3 region: CASSRLAGSTDTQYF. The CDR3 nucleotides are TGTGCCAGCAGTCGGCTAGCGGGGAGCACAGATACGCAGTATTTT.

This chain uses TRBV5-1 with TRBJ2-1; 7 bases map to TRBD2. Unmatched junction bases numbered 5, after V lost 3 bases and J lost 8 bases. Germline assignment: CDR1 SGHRS and CDR2 YFSETQ. This CDR3 is built from 13 residues. The CDR3 here is CASSSQTSHEQFF. The CDR3 DNA sequence: TGCGCCAGCAGCTCCCAGACTAGCCATGAGCAGTTCTTC. The entire variable domain, with the rest obtained from reference TRBV5-1 and TRBJ2-1, is as follows: KAGVTQTPRYLIKTRGQQVTLSCSPISGHRSVSWYQQTPGQGLQFLFEYFSETQRNKGNFPGRFSGRQFSNSRSEMNVSTLELGDSALYLCASSSQTSHEQFFGPGTRLTVL.

This clone was found a few times. This chain uses TRBV15 with TRBJ1-2; no clear D gene. CDR1 LNHNV and CDR2 YYDKDF come from the germline V gene (reference sequence). V gave up 5 bases and J gave up 3 bases, with 13 bases separating them. The CDR3 length is 14 residues. In nucleotides, the CDR3 is TGTGCCACCAGCCCGACCTTGAGCGACTATGGCTACACCTTC. Its translation is CATSPTLSDYGYTF.

Comments on this clone: Other nucleotide sequences from this sample produce the same CDR3. The chain uses TRBV7-8 and TRBJ2-5, with D hard to call. There are 13 residues in the CDR3. Germline-derived CDR1 and CDR2 are SGHVS and FQNEAQ. V lost 1 base, J lost 2 bases, and 5 bases lay in between. The CDR3 coding sequence is TGTGCCAGCAGCTTAGGCCAGCAAGAGACCCAGTACTTC. It specifies CASSLGQQETQYF.

This chain connects TRBV27 to TRBJ1-2; 8 positions match TRBD1. Germline trimming cut 5 bases from V and 8 bases from J; bases unmatched to any gene: 19. The CDR3 totals 17 residues. The germline V gene encodes CDR1 MNHEY and CDR2 SMNVEV (reference sequence). Here the CDR3 reads CASSPSRIGQGAKGYTF. CDR3 bases: TGTGCCAGCAGTCCATCACGGATCGGGCAGGGGGCGAAGGGCTACACCTTC.

CDR3 DNA: TGTGCCAGCTCACCTACGGGACAAAGCAATCAGCCCCAGCATTTT. It specifies CASSPTGQSNQPQHF. The V and J genes are TRBV18 and TRBJ1-5; TRBD1 is a possible D gene (6 bases). Trimming left V 3 bases short and J 1 base short, with 10 bases between. CDR1 and CDR2 (germline): KGHSH, LQKENI. The CDR3 extends over 15 amino acids. Full variable domain (remainder filled in from reference TRBV18 and TRBJ1-5): NAGVMQNPRHLVRRRGQEARLRCSPMKGHSHVYWYRQLPEEGLKFMVYLQKENIIDESGMPKERFSAEFPKEGPSILRIQQVVRGDSAAYFCASSPTGQSNQPQHFGDGTRLSIL.

This chain connects TRBV7-2 to TRBJ1-2; D possibly corresponds to TRBD1 (5 bases). CDR1 and CDR2 (germline): SGHTA, FQGNSA. CDR3 size: 11 residues. V lost 8 bases and J lost 6, with 10 bases in between. This CDR3 reads CASDRGHGYTF. As DNA, the CDR3 is TGTGCCAGCGACAGAGGTCATGGCTACACCTTC.

The chain carries TRBV30 and TRBJ1-2, with TRBD1 identical over 9 bases. V shed 3 bases and J 5 bases; nucleotides not matched to a gene: 7. CDR1 and CDR2 (germline): GTSNPN, SVGIG (reference sequence). The CDR3 consists of 14 residues. Here the CDR3 DNA reads TGTGCCTGGAGCCCAGACAGGGGGATTTATGGCTACACCTTC. This gives the protein CAWSPDRGIYGYTF.

The chain is built from TRBV7-9 and TRBJ1-4; D is possibly TRBD1 (5 bases). Germline CDR1 and CDR2: SEHNR and FQNEAQ (reference sequence). The V gene lost 3 bases and the J gene lost 2 bases, with 19 bases spanning the gap. The CDR3 contains 18 residues. CDR3 DNA sequence: TGTGCCAGCAGCTTGGTTCGAGACGGCAGGGCCACTAATGAAAAACTGTTTTTT. It translates to CASSLVRDGRATNEKLFF.

The V gene is TRBV4-3, the J gene TRBJ2-1, with a possible D match to TRBD1 (6 bases). The CDR3 covers 16 residues. CDR1 is LGHNA, CDR2 YSLEER, per germline. V lost 2 bases and J 3 bases, leaving 14 bases between the germline ends. The CDR3 here is CASSQRTGRIYNEQFF. The CDR3 DNA is TGCGCCAGCAGCCAACGTACAGGGAGAATCTACAATGAGCAGTTCTTC.

V gene TRBV7-9 combines with J gene TRBJ1-2; 8 nucleotides agree with TRBD1. Trimming took 6 bases from V and 7 from J; bases not matched to a gene: 7. The length of the CDR3 is 13 residues. Germline lookup yields CDR1 SEHNR and CDR2 FQNEAQ (reference sequence). Written as DNA, the CDR3 is TGTGCCAGCAGACCTACAGGGGGAGGTGGCTACACCTTC. It yields the protein CASRPTGGGGYTF. The whole variable domain, remainder taken from reference TRBV7-9 and TRBJ1-2, is DTGVSQNPRHKITKRGQNVTFRCDPISEHNRLYWYRQTLGQGPEFLTYFQNEAQLEKSRLLSDRFSAERPKGSFSTLEIQRTEQGDSAMYLCASRPTGGGGYTFGSGTRLTVV.

The chain employs TRBV6-2 or TRBV6-3 and TRBJ2-1, with 7 bases fitting TRBD2. The CDR3 has 15 amino acids. V was clipped by 6 bases and J by 3 bases; unmatched bases: 8. In germline, CDR1 is MNHEY, CDR2 SVGEGT. The CDR3 loop reads CASSPRGEGYNEQFF. In nucleotides, the CDR3 is TGTGCCAGCAGCCCCCGGGGGGAGGGCTACAATGAGCAGTTCTTC.

The chain couples TRBV3-1 (or the pseudogene TRBV3-2) to TRBJ1-1; the D is unclear. Trimming pared 5 bases from V and 5 bases from J, leaving 15 bases between. Germline assignment: CDR1 LGHDT and CDR2 YNNKEL (reference sequence). This CDR3 is built from 14 residues. CDR3 in amino acids: CASSLRGEATEAFF. Here the CDR3 DNA reads TGTGCCAGCAGCTTACGCGGGGAGGCGACTGAAGCTTTCTTT.

The chain combines TRBV27 with TRBJ2-3; a possible D gene is TRBD2 (5 bases). Per germline, CDR1 MNHEY and CDR2 SMNVEV (reference sequence). This CDR3 is built from 14 residues. Trimming shortened V by 6 bases and J by 3 bases, and 13 bases separated the two germline ends. CDR3 in amino acids: CASRLLGGTDTQYF. In DNA, the CDR3 is TGTGCCAGCAGATTACTTGGCGGGACAGATACGCAGTATTTT.

This clone occurred a few times. The chain joins TRBV6-6 to TRBJ1-2; weak D call: TRBD1 (6 bases). The germline V gene encodes CDR1 MNHNY and CDR2 SVGAGI (reference sequence). The ends were cut back, 5 bases at V and 8 bases at J, with 15 bases in the middle. This CDR3 has 13 amino acids. This chain's CDR3 is CASSGTGSGGYTF. CDR3 DNA: TGTGCCAGCAGTGGCACAGGGTCTGGAGGCTACACCTTC.

This clone was recorded only once. V and J are TRBV19 and TRBJ2-1; 7 bases agree with TRBD2. The V segment lost 3 bases and the J segment 8 bases; nucleotides outside the gene matches: 7. The CDR3 totals 14 residues. CDR1 and CDR2 (germline): LNHDA, SQIVND (reference sequence). CDR3 nucleotides: TGTGCCAGTAGTATCCGGGAGGAAGCGCATGAGCAGTTCTTC. It yields the protein CASSIREEAHEQFF. Together with reference TRBV19 and TRBJ2-1, the CDR3 gives the full variable domain: DGGITQSPKYLFRKEGQNVTLSCEQNLNHDAMYWYRQDPGQGLRLIYYSQIVNDFQKGDIAEGYSVSREKKESFPLTVTSAQKNPTAFYLCASSIREEAHEQFFGPGTRLTVL.

CDR3 residues: CASSESTAREQYV. CDR3 sequence (DNA): TGCGCCAGCAGTGAGTCTACGGCGAGGGAGCAGTACGTC. V is TRBV10-2 and J is TRBJ2-7; no reliable D call. The V end lost 0 bases, the J end lost 7 bases, and 10 bases lay between the germline ends. Germline V lookup: CDR1 WSHSY, CDR2 SAAADI. This CDR3 spans 13 amino acids.

The gene calls are TRBV30 and TRBJ2-1; 13 bases are a match to TRBD2. From germline, CDR1 is GTSNPN and CDR2 SVGIG (reference sequence). The CDR3 spans 15 residues. J gave up 7 bases and V 3 bases, and 6 bases lay outside the gene matches. The CDR3 protein is CAWSGLAGVRNEQFF. The CDR3 DNA reads TGTGCCTGGAGCGGACTAGCGGGAGTCCGGAATGAGCAGTTCTTC.

The chain recombines TRBV27 with TRBJ2-6; D not resolved. The V and J ends lost 7 bases and 0 bases respectively, with 13 bases between them. The CDR3 covers 16 residues. Germline V lookup: CDR1 MNHEY, CDR2 SMNVEV (reference sequence). The chain's CDR3 is CASTKLDRSGANVLTF. CDR3 in DNA: TGTGCCAGCACCAAGCTAGACCGCTCTGGGGCCAACGTCCTGACTTTC.

CDR3 region: CASRFAWDRGITNYGYTF. DNA of the CDR3: TGTGCCAGTAGATTTGCCTGGGACAGGGGGATAACTAACTATGGCTACACCTTC. The gene calls are TRBV19 and TRBJ1-2; 11 bases are shared with TRBD1. This CDR3 has 18 amino acids. Trimming took 6 bases from V and 0 from J; bases not matched to a gene: 12. CDR1 is LNHDA and CDR2 is SQIVND in the germline V gene (reference sequence).

This sequence joins TRBV5-1 and TRBJ1-1, with D perhaps TRBD1 (5 bases). From germline, CDR1 is SGHRS and CDR2 YFSETQ. Trimming cost V 0 bases and J 1 base, with 10 bases left between them. The CDR3 has 15 residues. The CDR3 region has the DNA TGCGCCAGCAGCTTGGGGGTCGGGGGGAACACTGAAGCTTTCTTT. Translating gives CASSLGVGGNTEAFF.

The CDR3 bases are TGTGCCAGCAGCCAAGATAGCCTAGCTAAAGAGACCCAGTACTTC. Its protein product is CASSQDSLAKETQYF. The chain joins TRBV3-1 (or the pseudogene TRBV3-2) to TRBJ2-5, with D tentatively TRBD2 (5 bases). CDR1 and CDR2 (germline): LGHDT, YNNKEL (reference sequence). The CDR3 loop spans 15 amino acids. V lost 0 bases and J 3 bases, leaving 11 bases between the germline ends.